The 18 T cell receptor beta chains below were found in one sample sequenced in a study of beta chain features in type 1 diabetes. For these TCRs, the target antigens are not known. The authors reverse transcribed all of the isolated RNA, so sequencing captured expressed TCRB transcripts. Measured with immunoSEQ multiplex PCR; TCRdb has only the in-frame clones, and not every one. This table holds about 700,000 clones, around 15% found once. General study findings and limits: TCRB CDR3s from Type 1 diabetes patients were moderately but significantly shorter in all four CD4+ subsets.

The sample was naive CD4+ T cells from blood. These receptors came from a man younger than 35 with type 1 diabetes.

The chain employs TRBV19 and TRBJ2-6; 13 bases align to TRBD2. Germline V gives CDR1 LNHDA, CDR2 SQIVND (reference sequence). CDR3 length equals 17 residues. The J segment lost 0 bases and the V segment lost 11 bases, leaving 7 bases of the junction unmatched. CDR3 residues: CAVQGLAGRSGANVLTF. CDR3 bases: TGTGCCGTACAGGGACTAGCGGGGCGCTCTGGGGCCAACGTCCTGACTTTC.

This clone was counted a few times. This rearrangement joins TRBV30 to TRBJ2-3; the match to TRBD2 covers 10 bases. The CDR3 loop spans 20 amino acids. Germline values: CDR1 GTSNPN, CDR2 SVGIG (reference sequence). The V segment lost 2 bases and the J segment 4 bases; nucleotides outside the gene matches: 21. DNA of the CDR3: TGTGCCTGGAGTTCCTGGGCTCTAGCGGGGGCCGGTTTTAAGCCAGATACGCAGTATTTT. It translates to CAWSSWALAGAGFKPDTQYF.

This chain connects TRBV11-2 to TRBJ1-1; D unresolved. V gave up 1 base and J gave up 0 bases, with 9 bases separating them. CDR1 and CDR2 from the germline V gene are SGHAT and FQNNGV. The CDR3 has 15 amino acids. The CDR3: CASSLATGLNTEAFF. In nucleotides, the CDR3 is TGTGCCAGCAGCTTAGCCACGGGTTTGAACACTGAAGCTTTCTTT.

The J gene is TRBJ2-7, the V gene TRBV18; 7 positions match TRBD1. The J segment lost 2 bases and the V segment lost 4 bases, leaving 5 bases of the junction unmatched. The length of the CDR3 is 14 residues. The V gene's germline CDR1 is KGHSH and CDR2 LQKENI. The CDR3 sequence: CASSRTGITYEQYF. In DNA, the CDR3 is TGTGCCAGCTCACGGACAGGAATAACCTACGAGCAGTACTTC.

The CDR3 reads CSVGRALNVTQYF. CDR3 nucleotides: TGCAGCGTTGGACGGGCCCTTAATGTTACGCAGTATTTT. The V gene is TRBV29-1, the J gene TRBJ2-3; D unclear. Per the germline V gene, CDR1 is SQVTM and CDR2 is ANQGSEA. The ends were cut back, 4 bases at V and 8 bases at J, with 16 bases in the middle. This CDR3 comprises 13 residues.

This clone was recorded a few times. The chain links TRBV5-1 to TRBJ2-7, with 7 bases identical to TRBD1. Germline CDR1 is SGHRS and CDR2 is YFSETQ. The CDR3 loop spans 16 amino acids. Trimming cost V 2 bases and J 0 bases; bases outside gene matches: 8. Here the CDR3 DNA reads TGCGCCAGCAGCTTTATGGGACAGTCCTCCTCCTACGAGCAGTACTTC. Its translation: CASSFMGQSSSYEQYF.

This clone was observed once. The chain has TRBV2 and TRBJ1-5; D may be TRBD1 (5 bases). CDR3 length: 14 residues. Trimming stripped 6 bases from V and 2 bases from J, with 11 bases between. CDR1 and CDR2 from the germline V gene are SNHLY and FYNNEI. The CDR3 reads CASRWGEGNQPQHF. Written as DNA, the CDR3 is TGTGCCAGCAGGTGGGGCGAGGGCAATCAGCCCCAGCATTTT.

This sequence joins TRBV28 and TRBJ2-7; TRBD1 matches at 8 bases. With V trimmed by 5 bases and J by 2 bases, 8 bases remained unmatched. The CDR3 has 15 residues. Germline CDR1 is MDHEN and CDR2 is SYDVKM. The CDR3: CASSVRGRKTYEQYF. In DNA form, the CDR3 reads TGTGCCAGCAGTGTCAGGGGGCGCAAGACCTACGAGCAGTACTTC.

In this sample, this clone turned up a few times. The chain employs TRBV29-1 and TRBJ2-1; 9 bases are a match to TRBD1. This CDR3 spans 14 amino acids. V lost 7 bases to trimming and J lost 4 bases; unmatched junction nucleotides: 8. Germline CDR1 is SQVTM and CDR2 is ANQGSEA. This CDR3 is CSGSGTGRYNEQFF. CDR3 nucleotides: TGCAGCGGCTCCGGGACAGGGAGATACAATGAGCAGTTCTTC.

The chain carries TRBV9 and TRBJ2-1; D call uncertain. The CDR3 runs to 12 residues. The V and J ends lost 0 bases and 7 bases respectively, with 5 bases between them. CDR1 is SGDLS and CDR2 is YYNGEE in the germline V gene. The DNA of the CDR3 is TGTGCCAGCAGCGTAGAAAGGAATGAGCAGTTCTTC. Amino acid sequence: CASSVERNEQFF.

V gene TRBV23-1 combines with J gene TRBJ2-1; 8 bases match TRBD1. TRBV23-1 is identified as an open reading frame with a role that is uncertain. The CDR3 spans 18 residues. Losses at the gene ends were 0 bases for V and 9 bases for J; bases not matched to a gene: 16. The CDR3 nucleotides are TGCGCCAGCAGTCAATCGGACAGGGACTGGGACTTAGATGGTGAGCAGTTCTTC. Protein: CASSQSDRDWDLDGEQFF.

This chain links TRBV10-2 with TRBJ1-5; D remains unclear. The CDR3 spans 14 residues. Trimming removed 2 bases from V and 2 bases from J, with 7 bases in between. The germline CDR1 and CDR2 sequences are WSHSY and SAAADI. CDR3 sequence (DNA): TGCGCCAGCAGTGAGGCAGGCGGCAATCAGCCCCAGCATTTT. Translated, it gives CASSEAGGNQPQHF.

This clone has only a few counts. The chain carries TRBV7-9 and TRBJ1-2; D is undetermined. The CDR3 is made up of 12 amino acids. Germline CDR1 reads SEHNR; CDR2 reads FQNEAQ (reference sequence). V lost 1 base, J lost 7 bases, and 7 bases lay in between. The CDR3 loop reads CASSLGGVGYTF. CDR3 nucleotides: TGTGCCAGCAGCTTAGGCGGGGTTGGCTACACCTTC.

The DNA for the CDR3 is TGTGCCAGCAGCTTTAGCACAGGCTATGGCTACACCTTC. Protein: CASSFSTGYGYTF. The chain joins TRBV13 to TRBJ1-2; the D gene is possibly TRBD1 (5 bases). Trimming cost V 3 bases and J 4 bases, with 9 bases left between them. This CDR3 region has 13 residues. Germline V gene data show CDR1 as PRHDT and CDR2 as FYEKMQ (reference sequence).

This clone was observed a few times. This sequence joins TRBV29-1 and TRBJ2-3; 8 bases line up with TRBD2. This CDR3 has 14 amino acids. Germline loops: CDR1 SQVTM, CDR2 ANQGSEA. V lost 4 bases, J lost 3 bases, and 6 bases stayed unmatched. The CDR3 DNA reads as TGCAGCGTTGTAACTAGCGGACCTACAGATACGCAGTATTTT. Its protein is CSVVTSGPTDTQYF.

J is TRBJ1-5 and V is TRBV7-2, with 7 bases identical to TRBD1. V lost 1 base, J lost 3 bases, and 6 bases stayed unmatched. Germline CDR1 is SGHTA and CDR2 is FQGNSA. The CDR3 loop spans 16 amino acids. The CDR3 is CASSLGNRGLNQPQHF. The CDR3 bases are TGTGCCAGCAGCTTAGGAAACAGGGGACTCAATCAGCCCCAGCATTTT.

This clone has just a few counts. J is TRBJ2-1 and V is TRBV1; TRBD2, the table's D call, was not compared with the DNA. TRBV1 is noted as a pseudogene. The CDR3 runs to 13 residues. The CDR3 DNA reads as TGCACCAGCAGCCAACCGGGGATGGATGAGCAGTTCTTC. Protein sequence: CTSSQPGMDEQFF.

The rearrangement links TRBV4-1 to TRBJ2-7; D gene ambiguous. The V gene lost 1 base and the J gene lost 4 bases, with 17 bases spanning the gap. Germline-derived CDR1 and CDR2 are MGHRA and YSYEKL. This CDR3 spans 16 amino acids. The CDR3 nucleotides are TGCGCCAGCAGCCAAGCTAGGACGGCCGTGGTGTACGAGCAGTACTTC. Translated, it gives CASSQARTAVVYEQYF.